The clone carrying this TCR beta chain was picked up many times. This sample is part of a study of T cells in Graves' hyperthyroidism and ophthalmopathy. The V segment lost 6 bases and the J segment 5 bases; nucleotides outside the gene matches: 5. The CDR3 sequence is 13 residues long. From RNA transcripts, TCR beta CDR3 regions were amplified. HTBI primers were the set used in a first-round RT-PCR of the TCR CDR3. TCRdb itself ran the multiplex PCR reads through MiXCR, one entry per CDR3 protein. This sample yields roughly 520,000 distinct CDR3 sequences, of which around 24% are seen a single time; approximately 11% belongs to the top ten.

The sequencing sample was made of blood. J is TRBJ2-5 and V is TRBV12-3 or TRBV12-4, with TRBD2 matching 8 bases. The sequence was obtained from a woman in her twenties or thirties with Graves' ophthalmopathy. This chain's CDR3 is CASRRGASETQYF. In DNA, the CDR3 is TGTGCCAGCAGGCGGGGGGCTAGCGAGACCCAGTACTTC.